This T cell receptor (beta chain) was observed in a study of blood T cell repertoires in COVID-19. About the study: Sites in the United States, Italy and Spain provided acute and convalescent COVID-19 samples. The analysed material was cDNA or gDNA that came from T cells, B-cell-depleted T cells, or PBMCs.

Clones were read by immunoSEQ multiplex PCR, and TCRdb kept only the in-frame ones, dropping some. Among 45,000 to 65,000 clones listed, approximately 91% were seen once. This clone has only one observation. Germline trimming cut 4 bases from V and 10 bases from J; bases unmatched to any gene: 7. Per the germline V gene, CDR1 is KGHSH and CDR2 is LQKENI. The CDR3 length is 13 residues. The sample was peripheral blood. This rearrangement joins TRBV18 to TRBJ1-2; 9 bases are shared with TRBD1. The sequence was obtained from a man aged 45-65 years with acute or convalescent COVID-19. CDR3 region: CASSQQTGGLYTF. In nucleotides, the CDR3 is TGTGCCAGCTCACAGCAAACAGGGGGCCTCTACACCTTC.